This entry describes one TCR beta chain. Many counts were recorded for this clonotype. Its antigen specificity is not known. No much larger clone exists at a distance of one base, and base qualities are not known. These data are taken from a study of Graves' ophthalmopathy and Graves' hyperthyroidism listed by TCRdb under 2018. In the study overall: Peripheral blood samples were taken at the time of initial diagnosis, before any treatment was given. The study used TCR beta repertoire signatures to distinguish Graves' ophthalmopathy from Graves' hyperthyroidism and to predict progression to ophthalmopathy. In total, some 130 blood samples were TCR-sequenced: 40 to 45 ophthalmopathy, roughly 80 hyperthyroidism and roughly 17 hyperthyroidism-to-ophthalmopathy patients. To explore V-J signatures that separate ophthalmopathy from hyperthyroidism, a discovery set of 100 patients was enrolled, consisting of about 45 with ophthalmopathy and roughly 57 with stable hyperthyroidism. An independent validation cohort comprised under 20 hyperthyroidism patients and over 15 patients who later progressed from hyperthyroidism to ophthalmopathy. In over five hyperthyroidism patients, T-cell repertoires of thyroid tissue and blood were compared. Once sampling was done, hyperthyroidism patients were given methimazole at a starting dose of 30 mg daily, while ophthalmopathy patients were given high-dose intravenous methylprednisolone. The 100 discovery patients were randomly divided into training and test sets at a 7:3 ratio.

TCR beta CDR3 regions were amplified from RNA transcripts for repertoire sequencing. The first round of RT-PCR was done with HTBI primers and the Qiagen OneStep RT-PCR kit, and was followed by a second round of multiplex PCR, then size selection and purification. The libraries underwent paired-end sequencing with 100 bp reads on an Illumina HiSeq2000. Processing in the source paper ran as follows. SOAPnuke was used to process the reads, throwing out any read that had adapters, had uncalled bases, had a mean Phred below 15, or lacked an exact constant-primer or identifier match. COPE v1.2.5 was used to merge high-quality paired reads. Each unique nucleotide sequence was treated as a clonotype, and MiTCR v1.1 was used to align the clonotypes to the IMGT TRB V, D and J references. Only V-J combinations with frequency above 0.0001 were analysed, covering around 99% of repertoires. For each V-J combination, a TCR clonal expansion and chaos score was defined as F50 clonal expansion divided by the chaos observed in the TCRdist matrix. Welch's t-statistics and random forest were used to reduce the features to about twelve V-J combinations, which were then used as input to a naive Bayes classifier. The Morisita-Horn index was used to measure how similar the thyroid and blood repertoires were. Through fastp at Q25 and MiXCR, TCRdb rebuilt clones from the public reads, retaining in-frame beta chains. Every distinct CDR3 protein forms one entry, paired with its most common genes and DNA. In this record, the V and J calls reflect TCRdb's handling and not the investigators' own analysis. In this sample the table shows about 390,000 distinct CDR3 sequences, 15% of which occur a single time. The ten largest clones add up to roughly 7% of the sample.

Hyperthyroidism was defined as stable when no progression to ophthalmopathy occurred within 18 months of follow-up. Hyperthyroidism patients were newly diagnosed, with disease duration under 2 months, and aged 18 to 65 years. Patients were excluded if they had other autoimmune diseases, uncontrolled infections, pregnancy or lactation. Diagnosis was based on clinical symptoms, serum thyroxine, TRAb, thyroid ultrasound and orbital computed tomography. PBMCs were isolated from about 9.2 ml of fresh peripheral blood by Ficoll-Paque density gradient centrifugation. Total RNA was extracted using Trizol reagent, and RNA quality was checked on an Agilent 2100 Bioanalyzer. V and J are truncated by 2 bases and 5 bases respectively, leaving an intervening sequence of 10 bases. CDR1 and CDR2 are read off the germline V gene as SGHAT and FQNNGV. Counted from cysteine to phenylalanine, this CDR3 has 13 amino acids. CDR3 DNA is the only sequence kept; it has 39 bases, read in frame from the first base.

Findings and caveats that apply to the study as a whole: Among expanded thyroid clonotypes with frequency above 0.001, most also showed up in blood, which suggests that blood repertoires may reflect the thyroid immune response. In validation, the model predicted ophthalmopathy progression with about 71% sensitivity and 72.22% specificity; roughly 12 predicted patients were CT-confirmed with GO in a median of approximately 6.5 months. In cross-validation, the 13-signature model distinguished ophthalmopathy from stable hyperthyroidism with approximately 90% sensitivity and about 81% specificity, while in the test set the corresponding values were about 80% and 75%. No statistical method was used to predetermine the sample size, and group allocation was not hidden from the investigators.

The chain employs TRBV11-2 and TRBJ2-7, with the D gene too uncertain to name. What was sequenced was peripheral blood. This clonotype originated in a woman under 30 with stable Graves' hyperthyroidism. Donor details come from another sample of the same person, matched by shared clones. The nucleotides are TGTGCCAGCAGCTTATCGTCTGTCCACGAGCAGTACTTC. It translates to CASSLSSVHEQYF.